This T cell receptor beta chain was found in a study of T cell responses to AZD1222 COVID-19 vaccine. Looked up from germline, CDR1 is KGHSH and CDR2 is LQKENI. V was pared by 2 bases and J by 3 bases, with 10 bases between. The CDR3 spans 14 residues. This table comes from immunoSEQ multiplex PCR, and its TCRdb copy is limited to in-frame clones, with some not included. This sample has 100,000 to 150,000 clones, with 80% to 95% found just once. Details on this clone: The antigen is unknown.

Whole-study findings and limits: In a largely white British group with more females than males, clonal diversity was possibly underestimated. Repertoires were sampled only after the peak T cell response.

Source: peripheral blood, taken 28 days after the second dose of the MenACWY control vaccine. This clonotype originated in an adult who received the MenACWY meningococcal vaccine as a control. The chain carries TRBV18 and TRBJ1-2; D uncertain. CDR3 nucleotides: TGTGCCAGCTCACCATCTCGGCAGGACTATGGCTACACCTTC. Translation: CASSPSRQDYGYTF.